This TCR beta chain was observed in a study of blood T cell repertoires in COVID-19. In the study overall: Sites in the United States, Italy and Spain provided acute and convalescent COVID-19 samples. Sources were T cells, B-cell-depleted T cells, or PBMCs; the material itself was cDNA or gDNA.

Trimming took off 0 bases at V and 7 bases at J, with 13 bases between the two ends. CDR1 is LGHNA and CDR2 is YNFKEQ in the germline V gene. The CDR3 length is 15 residues. In the authors' workflow: Estimated nucleated cell counts came from reference gene primer amplification. Assay used: immunoSEQ multiplex PCR; TCRdb lists only in-frame clones, some missing. Clone size and V and J calls were adopted from that table, with D and trimming inferred from the DNA. Among about 360,000 clones, 81% were seen once, and the ten largest hold more than 1%. Material for sequencing was peripheral blood. This TCR came from a human donor with acute or convalescent COVID-19. The donor label of this sample is uncertain. The V and J genes are TRBV4-2 and TRBJ1-5, with D perhaps matching TRBD1 (6 bases). The CDR3 reads CASSQDGTRGQPQHF. CDR3 DNA: TGTGCCAGCAGCCAAGACGGGACGAGGGGGCAGCCCCAGCATTTT.